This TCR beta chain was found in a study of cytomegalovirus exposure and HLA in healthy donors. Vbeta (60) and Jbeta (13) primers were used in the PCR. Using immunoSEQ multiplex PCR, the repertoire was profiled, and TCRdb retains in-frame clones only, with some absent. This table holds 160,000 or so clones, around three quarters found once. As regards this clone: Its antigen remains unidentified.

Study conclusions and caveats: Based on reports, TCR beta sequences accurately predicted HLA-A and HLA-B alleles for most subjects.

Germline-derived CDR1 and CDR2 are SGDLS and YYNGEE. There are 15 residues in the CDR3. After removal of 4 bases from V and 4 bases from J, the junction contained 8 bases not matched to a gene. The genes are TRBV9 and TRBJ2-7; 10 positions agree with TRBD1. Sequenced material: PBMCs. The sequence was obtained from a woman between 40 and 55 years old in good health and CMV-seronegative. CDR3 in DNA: TGTGCCAGCAGCCTAAGACAGGGGGCGGGGTACGAGCAGTACTTC. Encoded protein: CASSLRQGAGYEQYF.